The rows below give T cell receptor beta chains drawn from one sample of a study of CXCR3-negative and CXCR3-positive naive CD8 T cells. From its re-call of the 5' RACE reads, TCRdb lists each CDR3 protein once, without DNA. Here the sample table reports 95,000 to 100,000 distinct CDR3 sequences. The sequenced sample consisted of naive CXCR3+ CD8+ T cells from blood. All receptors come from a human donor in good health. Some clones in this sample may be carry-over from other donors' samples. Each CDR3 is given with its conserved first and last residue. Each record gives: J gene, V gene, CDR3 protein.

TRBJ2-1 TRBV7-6 CASSFGGAYNEQFF
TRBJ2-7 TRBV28 CASSRRRGMAPYEQYF
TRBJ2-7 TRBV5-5 CASSPSSAENYEQYF
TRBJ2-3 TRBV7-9 CASSLERTIPTSTDTQYF
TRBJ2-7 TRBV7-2 CASSLVWTSGDYEQYF
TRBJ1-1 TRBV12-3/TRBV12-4 CASSLLNTEAFF
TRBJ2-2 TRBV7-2 CASTSTLARNTGELFF
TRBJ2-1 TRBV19 CASSMGTGGVYEQFF
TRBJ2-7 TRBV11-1 CASSLRTDEQYF
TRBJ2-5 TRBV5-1 CASTADEETQYF
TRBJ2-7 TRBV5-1 CASSLGTGGPYEQYF
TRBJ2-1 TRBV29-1 CSSRAPDYNEQFF
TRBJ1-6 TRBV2 CASSGTGTNSPLHF
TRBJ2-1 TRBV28 CASSFQGSEQFF
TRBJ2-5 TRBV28 CASSTLLGGSAETQYF
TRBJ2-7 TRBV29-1 CSAGRDSYEQYF
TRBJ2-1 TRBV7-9 CASSLAVTSGVDGQFF
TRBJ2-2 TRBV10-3 CAISESQKAGELFF
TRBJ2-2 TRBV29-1 CSVEGQYTGELFF
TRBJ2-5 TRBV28 CASSLHRDREEETQYF
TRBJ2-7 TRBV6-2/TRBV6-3 CTSSLDGTYEQYF
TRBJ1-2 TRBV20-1 CSASLGISYGSTF
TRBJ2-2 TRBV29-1 CSVGENTGELFF
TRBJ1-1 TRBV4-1 CASSHGGSGAMGTEAFF
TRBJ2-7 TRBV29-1 CSVEGGGSYEQYF
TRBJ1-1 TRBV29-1 CSVLAQGTEAFF
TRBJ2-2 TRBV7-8 CASSLASGDNTGELFF
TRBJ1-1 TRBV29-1 CSVEDWGEQGAGTEAFF
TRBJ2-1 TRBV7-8 CASSDRGSYNEQFF
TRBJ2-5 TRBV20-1 CSARTAGGYQETQYF
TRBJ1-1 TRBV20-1 CSARLSGTGISTEAFF
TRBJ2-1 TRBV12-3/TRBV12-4 CASSPPGQAVDF
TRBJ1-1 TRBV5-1 CASSFEVANTEAFF
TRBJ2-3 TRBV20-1 CSAADPGQTTDTQYF
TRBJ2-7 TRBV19 CASSIASDRGTYEQYF
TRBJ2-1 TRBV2 CASSEDMGDEQFF
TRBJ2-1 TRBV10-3 CAISAESDYNEQFF
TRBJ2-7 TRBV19 CASSIAKATYEQYF
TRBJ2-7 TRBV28 CASNRGPYDEQYF
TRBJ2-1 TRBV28 CASSPWEKQTSSYNEQFF
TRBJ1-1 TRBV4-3 CASSQDPAGTGRGGVTEAFF
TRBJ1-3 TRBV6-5 CASSTDRGSGNTIYF
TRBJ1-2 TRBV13 CASSLRGASRYGYTF
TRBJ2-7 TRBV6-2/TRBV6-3 CASNPGLGDEQYF
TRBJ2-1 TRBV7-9 CASSYLTGSTLPNEQFF
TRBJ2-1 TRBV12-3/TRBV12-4 CASSVTSGVNNEQFF